This T cell receptor beta chain was found in a study of T cell responses to AZD1222 COVID-19 vaccine. Study results and caveats: Clonal diversity may have been underestimated, and the donors were mostly white British, with more females than males. Spike as a whole was targeted by vaccine-associated CD4 TCRs, dominant at 160-218 and 743-854. Elevations in Spike-specific TCR breadth and depth followed administration of two AZD1222 doses. Scientists sampled the repertoires only once the peak T cell response had passed.

Note on this clone: The target antigen is unknown.

The V segment lost 10 bases and the J segment 0 bases; nucleotides outside the gene matches: 14. Germline CDR1 LNHDA, CDR2 SQIVND (reference sequence). CDR3 length equals 19 residues. Sequencing used immunoSEQ multiplex PCR; TCRdb keeps in-frame clones, though not all of them. The specimen's table records about 140,000 clones. The sample comprised peripheral blood. This receptor was obtained from an adult in good health. The chain has TRBV19 and TRBJ2-6; 11 bases are shared with TRBD1. CDR3 amino acids: CATRDPGQGGPSGANVLTF. As DNA, the CDR3 is TGTGCCACCCGAGACCCGGGACAGGGGGGTCCCTCTGGGGCCAACGTCCTGACTTTC.